Each of the 23 T cell receptor beta chains below was sequenced from the same sample in a study of T cells in localized non-small cell lung cancer. Only in-frame clones appear in the TCRdb table, and some are missing; sequencing was by immunoSEQ multiplex PCR. The sample lists about 39,000 clones, around 75% seen once, with less than 35% in the top ten. The starting material was PBMCs, obtained before any cancer treatment. These receptors were taken from a woman aged 35-75 years with stage II squamous cell lung carcinoma.

The genes are TRBV2 and TRBJ1-4; D unclear. V was clipped by 4 bases and J by 0 bases, with 12 bases between them. This CDR3 comprises 16 residues. The germline CDR1 and CDR2 sequences are SNHLY and FYNNEI. DNA for the CDR3: TGTGCCAGCAGTGTCCTGGAGGTCGCAACTAATGAAAAACTGTTTTTT. Protein sequence: CASSVLEVATNEKLFF.

This clone was found once. The V gene is TRBV5-6, the J gene TRBJ2-1; no clear D gene. CDR1 is SGHDT and CDR2 is YYEEEE in the germline V gene. The CDR3 runs 12 residues. V shed 0 bases and J shed 7 bases, with 5 bases lying between them. The CDR3 region is CASSLARNEQFF. CDR3 nucleotides: TGTGCCAGCAGCTTGGCCCGAAATGAGCAGTTCTTC.

The chain uses TRBV5-1 and TRBJ1-4; 9 bases line up with TRBD1. The germline V gene encodes CDR1 SGHRS and CDR2 YFSETQ. V gave up 4 bases and J gave up 11 bases; unmatched junction bases: 6. The CDR3 extends over 13 amino acids. CDR3 sequence reads: CASSPGTGTKLFF. DNA for the CDR3: TGCGCCAGCAGCCCCGGGACAGGGACGAAACTGTTTTTT.

In DNA, the CDR3 is TGTGCCAGCAGCGACGGGACAGGGGATCAGCCCCAGCATTTT. Translation: CASSDGTGDQPQHF. V is TRBV4-2 and J is TRBJ1-5; 10 nucleotides agree with TRBD1. CDR1 and CDR2 from the germline V gene are LGHNA and YNFKEQ. Losses at the gene ends were 5 bases for V and 5 bases for J; bases not matched to a gene: 3. The CDR3 is made up of 14 amino acids.

The J gene is TRBJ2-7, the V gene TRBV6-5, with D uncertain. Germline CDR1 reads MNHEY; CDR2 reads SVGAGI. Trimming removed 5 bases from V and 2 bases from J, with 7 bases in between. This CDR3 comprises 12 residues. As DNA, the CDR3 is TGTGCCAGCAGTGAGGACCCCTACGAGCAGTACTTC. Its protein product is CASSEDPYEQYF.

The chain couples TRBV28 to TRBJ2-1; 8 nucleotides line up with TRBD2. The CDR3 consists of 15 residues. J lost 2 bases, V lost 5 bases, and 5 bases had no gene match. Germline CDR1 is MDHEN and CDR2 is SYDVKM. The chain's CDR3 is CASSPGLGTYNEQFF. In DNA form, the CDR3 reads TGTGCCAGCAGTCCGGGACTAGGCACCTACAATGAGCAGTTCTTC.

The sample holds one count of this clone. In the same sample, other DNA sequences code for this CDR3. The J gene is TRBJ2-6, the V gene TRBV5-1; D gene uncertain. V lost 5 bases and J lost 1, with 10 bases in between. This CDR3 has 15 amino acids. Germline V gives CDR1 SGHRS, CDR2 YFSETQ. Here the CDR3 DNA reads TGCGCCAGCAGTCTGGAAGGGTCTGGGGCCAACGTCCTGACTTTC. This encodes CASSLEGSGANVLTF. Full variable domain (outside the CDR3, taken from reference TRBV5-1 and TRBJ2-6): KAGVTQTPRYLIKTRGQQVTLSCSPISGHRSVSWYQQTPGQGLQFLFEYFSETQRNKGNFPGRFSGRQFSNSRSEMNVSTLELGDSALYLCASSLEGSGANVLTFGAGSRLTVL.

This clone was seen more than once but under ten times. The CDR3 DNA reads as TGTGCCAGCACCGTGGGATTTTCCTACGAGCAGTACGTC. Its protein is CASTVGFSYEQYV. The rearrangement joins TRBV6-6 to TRBJ2-7, with unresolved D. Trimming removed 7 bases from V and 1 base from J, with 11 bases in between. There are 13 residues in the CDR3. Per germline, CDR1 MNHNY and CDR2 SVGAGI (reference sequence).

This clone was found a few times. This rearrangement joins TRBV4-1 to TRBJ1-6; D is undetermined. Per the germline V gene, CDR1 is MGHRA and CDR2 is YSYEKL. V shed 2 bases and J shed 4 bases, with 12 bases lying between them. The CDR3 covers 16 residues. The CDR3 nucleotides are TGCGCCAGCAGCCAACACGTGGACGCTTATAATTCACCCCTCCACTTT. Protein: CASSQHVDAYNSPLHF.

This clone was picked up one time. The chain combines TRBV5-6 with TRBJ1-1, with TRBD1 matching over 8 bases. Germline CDR1 and CDR2: SGHDT and YYEEEE. Trimming removed 3 bases from V and 5 bases from J; junction bases left unmatched: 3. The CDR3 loop spans 13 amino acids. In nucleotides, the CDR3 is TGTGCCAGCAGCTGGACAGGGTTGACTGAAGCTTTCTTT. Translated: CASSWTGLTEAFF.

This chain connects TRBV15 to TRBJ1-5; 7 nucleotides line up with TRBD1. This CDR3 comprises 14 residues. V trimming: 5 bases; J trimming: 7 bases; junction bases outside the gene matches: 8. Germline values: CDR1 LNHNV, CDR2 YYDKDF (reference sequence). The CDR3, as DNA: TGTGCCACCAGCCCTCAGGGGGAAGGGCAGCCCCAGCATTTT. Translated, it gives CATSPQGEGQPQHF.

The chain carries TRBV25-1 and TRBJ2-1; unclear D gene. CDR3 size: 14 residues. V shed 5 bases and J shed 0 bases, with 8 bases lying between them. Germline values: CDR1 MGHDK, CDR2 SYGVNS. In DNA, the CDR3 is TGTGCCAGCAGTCACCTTAGCTCCTACAATGAGCAGTTCTTC. It specifies CASSHLSSYNEQFF.

This rearrangement joins TRBV28 to TRBJ2-5; 8 bases are a match to TRBD1. The CDR3 loop spans 18 amino acids. Trimming at V came to 3 bases and at J to 4 bases, leaving 16 bases not matched to a gene. Per germline, CDR1 MDHEN and CDR2 SYDVKM. CDR3 DNA: TGTGCCAGCAGTTTCATGGGGGCAGGGGGCGTCGAGGGAGAGACCCAGTACTTC. Protein product: CASSFMGAGGVEGETQYF. Based on the CDR3 plus reference TRBV28 and TRBJ2-5, the full variable domain is DVKVTQSSRYLVKRTGEKVFLECVQDMDHENMFWYRQDPGLGLRLIYFSYDVKMKEKGDIPEGYSVSREKKERFSLILESASTNQTSMYLCASSFMGAGGVEGETQYFGPGTRLLVL.

For the CDR3, the DNA is TGTGCCAGCAGTCAAACAAAGGACTATGGCTACACCTTC. It specifies CASSQTKDYGYTF. This chain uses TRBV28 with TRBJ1-2; D is ambiguous. The germline gives CDR1 MDHEN, CDR2 SYDVKM. V was clipped by 5 bases and J by 3 bases, with 10 bases between them. The CDR3 contains 13 residues.

The J gene is TRBJ2-1, the V gene TRBV6-1; TRBD2 matches 7 bases. The CDR3 consists of 15 residues. V dropped 1 base and J dropped 8; count of bases not matched to a gene: 8. Germline V gene lookup returns CDR1 MNHNS and CDR2 SASEGT. The CDR3 loop reads CASSEVGLGLYEQFF. DNA for the CDR3: TGTGCCAGCAGTGAAGTAGGACTAGGACTGTATGAGCAGTTCTTC.

The chain recombines TRBV28 with TRBJ1-2; D gene unclear. Germline loops: CDR1 MDHEN, CDR2 SYDVKM. Deletions cut 3 bases from V and 3 bases from J, with 14 bases between. The CDR3 is made up of 15 amino acids. CDR3 bases: TGTGCCAGCAGTTTCGCCTCGGGGTCGGACTATGGCTACACCTTC. Translated, it gives CASSFASGSDYGYTF.

The V call is TRBV6-1, the J call TRBJ1-2; 7 nucleotides align to TRBD1. The CDR3 sequence is 15 residues long. CDR1 and CDR2 (germline): MNHNS, SASEGT. The V segment lost 2 bases and the J segment 4 bases; nucleotides outside the gene matches: 7. The CDR3 DNA sequence: TGTGCCAGCAGTGAATGGGGGGGGACAGCCTATGGCTACACCTTC. The encoded protein is CASSEWGGTAYGYTF.

This sequence joins TRBV28 and TRBJ2-3; 8 positions agree with TRBD2. This CDR3 spans 17 amino acids. V lost 8 bases and J lost 0; bases outside the gene matches: 13. CDR1 is MDHEN and CDR2 is SYDVKM in the germline V gene. CDR3 sequence reads: CASVNFGRAPSTDTQYF. The CDR3 bases are TGTGCCAGCGTCAATTTCGGGAGGGCCCCTAGCACAGATACGCAGTATTTT.

The rearrangement uses TRBV28 and TRBJ1-5; D is uncertain. Trimming left V 2 bases short and J 4 bases short, with 9 bases between. The CDR3 covers 14 residues. Germline V gene sequence: CDR1 MDHEN, CDR2 SYDVKM. As DNA, the CDR3 is TGTGCCAGCAGTTTAAGTGCAGAGAATCAGCCCCAGCATTTT. Its translation: CASSLSAENQPQHF.

The chain has TRBV6-6 and TRBJ1-1; D perhaps matches TRBD1 (6 bases). The V end lost 1 base, the J end lost 6 bases, and 9 bases lay between the germline ends. The CDR3 consists of 13 residues. From germline, CDR1 is MNHNY and CDR2 SVGAGI (reference sequence). In DNA, the CDR3 is TGTGCCAGCAGTTACTATGGACAGTCTGAAGCTTTCTTT. It specifies CASSYYGQSEAFF.

There are a few counts of this clone. Here the CDR3 reads CASSLTGEQYV. The CDR3 DNA reads TGTGCCAGCAGCTTAACAGGCGAGCAGTACGTC. The genes are TRBV11-2 and TRBJ2-7; D may be TRBD1 (5 bases). V lost 2 bases and J lost 6, with 5 bases in between. This CDR3 has 11 residues. Germline V lookup: CDR1 SGHAT, CDR2 FQNNGV.

The chain joins TRBV19 to TRBJ2-7, with 8 nucleotides matching TRBD1. CDR3 length: 13 amino acids. In germline, CDR1 is LNHDA, CDR2 SQIVND (reference sequence). J lost 4 bases, V lost 3 bases, and 2 bases had no gene match. CDR3 in DNA: TGTGCCAGTAGTATCGGGGACAGGTACGAGCAGTACTTC. It yields the protein CASSIGDRYEQYF.

This CDR3 reads CASSTGDSWNTEAFF. DNA of the CDR3: TGTGCCAGCAGCACCGGGGACAGTTGGAACACTGAAGCTTTCTTT. The chain links TRBV6-8 to TRBJ1-1; 7 positions match TRBD1. The CDR3 totals 15 residues. V lost 6 bases and J lost 1; bases outside the gene matches: 8. The germline gives CDR1 MNHGY, CDR2 SAAAGT.